This is a list of T cell receptor beta chains from one sample in a study of shared clonotypes between healthy human individuals. TCRdb's table, derived via immunoSEQ multiplex PCR, lists solely in-frame clones and lacks some. The sample holds more than 1.2 million clones, around 98.5% seen once. The specimen sequenced was naive CD4+ T cells sorted from blood. The receptor source for this set is a man between 25 and 39 years old in good health. The CDR3 runs from the conserved cysteine through the conserved F or W. A D gene is named only where the DNA matches it firmly. Not every row has a clone size; where given, it reads once, few, many or a size class.

>TRBJ1-5|.|.|TRBV6-5
CASGGVGRRPQHF
TGTGCCAGCGGGGGTGTGGGCCGACGGCCCCAGCATTTT
>TRBJ2-2|.|TRBD2|TRBV28
CASSVTGTSRRGTGELFF
TGTGCCAGCAGTGTCACCGGGACTAGCAGAAGGGGCACCGGGGAGCTGTTTTTT
>TRBJ1-5|.|.|TRBV1
CTSSQWCRVGFGNQPQHF
.
>TRBJ1-1|.|.|TRBV5-1
CASSFPDGTEAFF
TGCGCCAGCAGCTTTCCAGATGGCACTGAAGCTTTCTTT
>TRBJ1-5|.|.|TRBV21-1
CASSKGGLFDQPQHF
TGTGCCAGCAGCAAAGGCGGACTATTCGATCAGCCCCAGCATTTT
>TRBJ1-4|.|.|TRBV5-1
CASSLQGWEANEKLFF
TGCGCCAGCAGCCTGCAGGGGTGGGAGGCTAATGAAAAACTGTTTTTT
>TRBJ2-7|.|TRBD2|TRBV11-2
CASSWLAGVSEQYF
TGTGCCAGCAGCTGGCTAGCGGGAGTCTCCGAGCAGTACTTC
>TRBJ1-4|.|.|TRBV19
CATSPELVDEKLFF
TGTGCCACATCTCCGGAGCTCGTAGATGAAAAACTGTTTTTT
>TRBJ2-7|.|TRBD2|TRBV18
CASSPGGLAESYEQYF
TGTGCCAGCTCACCCGGGGGACTAGCGGAGTCCTACGAGCAGTACTTC
>TRBJ2-7|.|TRBD2|TRBV19
CASSRTSGRSAEQYF
TGTGCCAGTAGCCGGACTAGCGGGAGGTCGGCGGAGCAGTACTTC
>TRBJ1-3|.|.|TRBV30
CAWYGNTIYF
TGTGCCTGGTACGGAAACACCATATATTTT
>TRBJ1-1|.|TRBD1|TRBV6-1
CASSARTGTNTEAFF
TGTGCCAGCAGTGCTCGGACAGGGACGAACACTGAAGCTTTCTTT
>TRBJ1-1|.|.|TRBV9
CASSVAQNTEAFF
TGTGCCAGCAGCGTGGCTCAGAACACTGAAGCTTTCTTT
>TRBJ1-1|.|.|TRBV7-3
CASSQRLNTEAFF
TGTGCCAGCAGCCAGAGATTGAACACTGAAGCTTTCTTT
>TRBJ2-7|.|.|TRBV28
CASSYSGASYEQYF
TGTGCCAGCAGTTACTCCGGGGCGAGCTACGAGCAGTACTTC
>TRBJ1-5|.|.|TRBV5-1
CASSLAQGNQPQHF
TGCGCCAGCAGCTTGGCTCAGGGCAATCAGCCCCAGCATTTT
>TRBJ2-1|.|.|TRBV5-8
CASSFGRSSYNEQFF
TGTGCCAGCAGCTTTGGCCGGAGCTCCTACAATGAGCAGTTCTTC
>TRBJ2-6|.|.|TRBV30
CALLRDRALPGANVLTF
TGTGCCTTGCTCCGGGACCGGGCTCTTCCCGGGGCCAACGTCCTGACTTTC
>TRBJ2-1|.|TRBD2|TRBV19
CASSIEGGGWGEQFF
TGTGCCAGTAGTATTGAGGGCGGGGGATGGGGTGAGCAGTTCTTC
>TRBJ1-1|.|TRBD1|TRBV27
CASGGTGYMNTEAFF
TGTGCCAGCGGCGGGACAGGTTACATGAACACTGAAGCTTTCTTT
>TRBJ2-1|once|.|TRBV4-3
CASSQDSEGDNEQFF
TGCGCCAGCAGCCAAGATTCCGAGGGCGATAATGAGCAGTTCTTC
>TRBJ2-2|.|TRBD2|TRBV18
CASSPWREPTGELFF
TGTGCCAGCTCACCCTGGCGGGAGCCCACCGGGGAGCTGTTTTTT
>TRBJ2-3|.|.|TRBV5-8
CASSLGQNTDTQYF
TGTGCCAGCAGCCTAGGACAGAACACAGATACGCAGTATTTT
>TRBJ2-5|.|.|TRBV7-2
CASSHRMTALRETQYF
TGTGCCAGCAGCCACCGTATGACAGCTCTCCGGGAGACCCAGTACTTC
>TRBJ2-5|.|.|TRBV5-1
CASSLEVGVQQETQYF
TGCGCCAGCAGCTTGGAGGTTGGGGTCCAGCAAGAGACCCAGTACTTC
>TRBJ2-2|.|TRBD2|TRBV27
CASSLLAGITGELFF
TGTGCCAGCAGTTTACTAGCGGGCATCACCGGGGAGCTGTTTTTT
>TRBJ2-4|.|.|TRBV29-1
CSVGALAKNIQYF
TGCAGCGTTGGGGCCCTAGCCAAAAACATTCAGTACTTC
>TRBJ2-1|.|TRBD2|TRBV7-2
CASSFTSGSYNEQFF
TGTGCCAGCAGCTTCACTAGCGGGAGTTACAATGAGCAGTTCTTC
>TRBJ2-1|.|.|TRBV27
CASSGLTASLYNEQFF
TGTGCCAGCAGTGGTTTGACAGCAAGTTTATACAATGAGCAGTTCTTC
>TRBJ2-3|.|.|TRBV18
CASSPPGPSTDTQYF
TGTGCCAGCTCACCTCCGGGACCCAGCACAGATACGCAGTATTTT
>TRBJ1-1|.|.|TRBV10-3
CAISEYRVNEAFF
TGTGCCATCAGTGAGTACAGGGTGAATGAAGCTTTCTTT
>TRBJ2-1|.|.|TRBV5-1
CASSLAAGSSYNEQFF
TGCGCCAGCAGCTTGGCCGCAGGGAGCTCCTACAATGAGCAGTTCTTC
>TRBJ2-7|.|TRBD2|TRBV7-2
CASRAGVYEQYF
TGTGCCAGCCGGGCGGGGGTCTACGAGCAGTACTTC
>TRBJ2-1|.|.|TRBV9
CASGGALIGLNEQFF
TGTGCCAGCGGGGGGGCGCTGATAGGCCTCAATGAGCAGTTCTTC
>TRBJ1-2|.|.|TRBV5-4
CASSLSPPDYGYTF
TGTGCCAGCAGCTTGAGTCCACCCGACTATGGCTACACCTTC
>TRBJ2-5|.|.|TRBV9
CASSPDSRETQYF
TGTGCCAGCAGCCCCGACAGTCGGGAGACCCAGTACTTC
>TRBJ2-6|.|TRBD2|TRBV5-5
CASSPMAGGGANVLTF
TGTGCCAGCAGCCCCATGGCGGGAGGAGGGGCCAACGTCCTGACTTTC
>TRBJ2-2|.|.|TRBV6-5
CASSYQQFVTGELFF
TGTGCCAGCAGTTACCAACAGTTTGTCACCGGGGAGCTGTTTTTT
>TRBJ2-1|.|.|TRBV9
CASSVGAAGVSYNEQFF
TGTGCCAGCAGCGTAGGGGCAGCAGGGGTATCCTACAATGAGCAGTTCTTC
>TRBJ2-3|.|TRBD2|TRBV11-2
CASSSPGTSRYF
TGTGCCAGCAGCTCTCCCGGGACTAGTCGATATTTT
>TRBJ2-7|once|TRBD1|TRBV28
CASGLGQDYEQYF
TGTGCCAGCGGGTTAGGACAGGACTACGAGCAGTACTTC
>TRBJ1-4|once|.|TRBV25-1
CASRGGKLFF
TGTGCCAGCAGGGGAGGGAAATTGTTTTTT
>TRBJ2-5|.|TRBD2|TRBV6-1
CASIGAGPVGTQYF
TGTGCCAGCATCGGAGCGGGGCCCGTGGGGACCCAGTACTTC
>TRBJ2-5|.|.|TRBV5-1
CASSLGTGEETQYF
TGCGCCAGCAGCTTGGGGACCGGGGAAGAGACCCAGTACTTC
>TRBJ2-1|.|TRBD2|TRBV7-6
CASSPAFPGGRAFSSYNEQFF
TGTGCCAGCAGCCCCGCGTTTCCTGGCGGGAGGGCCTTTAGTTCCTACAATGAGCAGTTCTTC
>TRBJ2-2|.|TRBD1|TRBV7-9
CASRGQGKNTGELFF
TGTGCCAGCAGGGGACAGGGGAAGAACACCGGGGAGCTGTTTTTT
>TRBJ2-3|.|TRBD2|TRBV18
CASSPRGTSGTDTQYF
TGTGCCAGCTCACCAAGAGGGACTAGCGGCACAGATACGCAGTATTTT
>TRBJ1-3|.|.|TRBV29-1
CSAKSRTGNTIYF
TGCAGCGCAAAATCCCGGACTGGAAACACCATATATTTT
>TRBJ2-7|.|TRBD1|TRBV4-1
CASSQTPGQSYEQYF
TGCGCCAGCAGCCAGACCCCGGGACAGAGCTACGAGCAGTACTTC
>TRBJ1-1|.|TRBD1|TRBV7-9
CASSLAKGQQNTEAFF
TGTGCCAGCAGCTTAGCTAAGGGACAGCAGAACACTGAAGCTTTCTTT